Shown below are 2 T cell receptor beta chains from a single sample sequenced in a study of CD8 T cells in Susac syndrome. The authors reverse transcribed roughly 0.5 to 1 ug RNA with random hexamers. TCRdb re-called the immunoSEQ multiplex PCR reads through MiXCR, storing one row per CDR3 protein. The table lists about 130,000 distinct CDR3 sequences, roughly 96% of them singletons, with around 0.12% in the top ten. The sequencing input was CD4+ T cells from PBMCs. These receptors originate from a human donor in good health.

The rearrangement uses TRBV3-1 and TRBJ2-1; the match to TRBD1 covers 10 bases. This CDR3 is 16 amino acids long. The V gene's germline CDR1 is LGHDT and CDR2 YNNKEL (reference sequence). The V gene end was trimmed by 4 bases and the J gene end by 3 bases; junction bases not matched to a gene: 6. The CDR3 DNA sequence: TGTGCCAGCAGCCCCTGGACAGGGGGAGACTACAATGAGCAGTTCTTC. Its translation: CASSPWTGGDYNEQFF.

This clonotype was seen only once. This chain links TRBV7-8 with TRBJ2-4; 7 nucleotides line up with TRBD1. Germline V lookup: CDR1 SGHVS, CDR2 FQNEAQ. V gave up 5 bases and J gave up 8 bases; unmatched junction bases: 9. This CDR3 has 14 residues. CDR3 nucleotide sequence: TGTGCCAGCAGCCTCACAGGGGTTAGAGACATTCAGTACTTC. Translated, it gives CASSLTGVRDIQYF.